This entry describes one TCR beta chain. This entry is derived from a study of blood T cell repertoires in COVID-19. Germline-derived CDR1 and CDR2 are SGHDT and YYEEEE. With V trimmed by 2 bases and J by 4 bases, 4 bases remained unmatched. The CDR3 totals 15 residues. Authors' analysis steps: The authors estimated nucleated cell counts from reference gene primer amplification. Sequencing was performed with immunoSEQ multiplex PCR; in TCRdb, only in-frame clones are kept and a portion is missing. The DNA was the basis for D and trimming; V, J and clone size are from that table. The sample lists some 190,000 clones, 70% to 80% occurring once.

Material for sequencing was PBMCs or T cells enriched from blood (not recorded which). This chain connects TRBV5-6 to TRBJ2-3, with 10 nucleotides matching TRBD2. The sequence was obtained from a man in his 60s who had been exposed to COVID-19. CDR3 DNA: TGTGCCAGCAGCTTAGCGGGAGGGCGCGCAGATACGCAGTATTTT. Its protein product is CASSLAGGRADTQYF.